A selection of T cell receptor beta chains follows, all from one sample in a study of early T cells in non-severe SARS-CoV-2 infection. TCRdb reanalysed the 5' RACE reads using MiXCR and keeps one entry per CDR3 protein. The table has roughly 77,000 distinct CDR3 sequences, 9.5% to 15% seen once. Source material: whole blood. These receptors were obtained from an adult who was a healthcare worker with PCR-confirmed SARS-CoV-2 infection or an uninfected control (not recorded which). CDR3s include the opening cysteine and the closing phenylalanine or tryptophan. A D gene is named only where the DNA matches it firmly. Clone size is not always given. Where it is, it says once, few, many or a class for expanded clones.

V gene	J gene	D gene	clone size	CDR3 DNA	CDR3 protein
TRBV29-1	TRBJ2-3	TRBD1	many	TGCAGCGTCACGGGACAGGGGACAGATACGCAGTATTTT	CSVTGQGTDTQYF
TRBV27	TRBJ2-6	.	many	TGTGCCAGCAGTTCCCCTATCCGCTCTGGGGCCAACGTCCTGACTTTC	CASSSPIRSGANVLTF
TRBV7-2	TRBJ1-3	.	few	TGTGCCAGCACTCTCCCCCCCGGAGGCACCATATATTTT	CASTLPPGGTIYF
TRBV11-2	TRBJ2-7	.	few	TGTGCCAGCAGCCCGGATGTCTTGGAGGGTAAGCAGTACTTC	CASSPDVLEGKQYF
TRBV5-1	TRBJ2-1	.	many	TGCGCCAGCGCTGGGAGGGGGCCCTACAATGAGCAGTTCTTC	CASAGRGPYNEQFF
TRBV6-1	TRBJ2-3	.	.	TGTGCCAGCAGTTCCGCTCCGAGCTGGCCAGATACGCAGTATTTT	CASSSAPSWPDTQYF
TRBV30	TRBJ1-2	.	.	TGTGCCTGGACCCCCGGGAGCCTCTCTTCCAACTATGGCTACACCTTC	CAWTPGSLSSNYGYTF
TRBV3-1	TRBJ2-3	.	many	TGTGCCAGCACCGCGGCCCGGACCCCTAGCACAGATACGCAGTATTTT	CASTAARTPSTDTQYF
TRBV6-2/TRBV6-3	TRBJ2-1	.	.	TGTGCCTCCCGCGATGTAGGGGAGCCAGGTTTCTTC	CASRDVGEPGFF
TRBV25-1	TRBJ1-2	.	many	TGTGCCAGCAGTGGCTATAACTATGGCTACACCTTC	CASSGYNYGYTF
TRBV29-1	TRBJ2-1	TRBD2	once	TGCAGCGTTGAGGGTAGCGGGGGGTCCTACAATGAGCAGTTCTTC	CSVEGSGGSYNEQFF
TRBV7-2	TRBJ2-1	.	many	TGTGCCAGCAGCTTAATGACTAGCTCCTACAATGAGCAGTTCTTC	CASSLMTSSYNEQFF
TRBV5-6	TRBJ2-3	.	many	TGTGCCAGCAGCTTGGGGCCGGACACCTCATTCACAGATACGCAGTATTTT	CASSLGPDTSFTDTQYF
TRBV9	TRBJ2-1	TRBD2	few	TGTGCCAGCACCAAGGGACTAGATAATGAGCAGTTCTTC	CASTKGLDNEQFF
TRBV10-3	TRBJ2-5	TRBD2	few	TGTGCCATCAGTGAACTAGCGGGCTCGGGGGAGACCCAGTACTTC	CAISELAGSGETQYF
TRBV6-1	TRBJ1-2	.	few	TGTGCCAGCAGTGAAGGACCAGGGCCTAGCTATGGCTACACCTTC	CASSEGPGPSYGYTF
TRBV7-3	TRBJ2-3	.	few	TGTGCCAGCAGCTCAGGGGACGCCAAGCAGTATTTT	CASSSGDAKQYF
TRBV11-2	TRBJ2-7	.	few	TGTGCCAGCAGCTTAGTGGGCAGCACGTACGAGCAGTACTTC	CASSLVGSTYEQYF
TRBV12-3/TRBV12-4	TRBJ2-2	.	.	TGTGCCAGCAGTTTCAGTGGGCGCAACGGGGAGCTGTTTTTT	CASSFSGRNGELFF
TRBV7-2	TRBJ2-1	.	.	TGTGCCAGCAGCTTAAACAGGAACAATGAGCAGTTCTTC	CASSLNRNNEQFF
TRBV18	TRBJ2-3	.	few	TGTGCCAGCTCACCAGTGGCAGGCACAGATACGCAGTATTTT	CASSPVAGTDTQYF
TRBV12-5	TRBJ2-4	.	.	TGTGCTAGTGGTTTTGGGTCTTCCCAAAACATTCAGTACTTC	CASGFGSSQNIQYF
TRBV7-8	TRBJ1-1	TRBD1	many	TGTGCCAGCAGCCCCCGGGACAGGGTAACTGAAGCTTTCTTT	CASSPRDRVTEAFF
TRBV7-6	TRBJ2-7	.	many	TGTGCCAGCAGCCTAGGTGTCCAGTACGAGCAGTACTTC	CASSLGVQYEQYF
TRBV27	TRBJ2-1	TRBD1	medium-sized	TGTGCCAGCAGCCGATTTACAGGGGGCAGGAATGAGCAGTTCTTC	CASSRFTGGRNEQFF
TRBV20-1	TRBJ1-1	.	few	TGCAGTGCTAGACCATTACAGGTTGAAGCTTTCTTT	CSARPLQVEAFF
TRBV7-9	TRBJ2-3	TRBD2	few	TGTGCCAGCAGCCGGACTAGCGGGGGTTCAGATACGCAGTATTTT	CASSRTSGGSDTQYF
TRBV3-1	TRBJ2-4	.	many	TGTGCCAGCAGCCAAGATGGCGCTTCTGGCATTCAGTACTTC	CASSQDGASGIQYF
TRBV6-1	TRBJ1-5	.	many	TGTGCCAGCAGTGACAGGCCGTCGCCCCAGCATTTT	CASSDRPSPQHF
TRBV29-1	TRBJ2-7	.	many	TGCAGCGGTCTTAGAGCCTACGAGCAGTACTTC	CSGLRAYEQYF
TRBV6-1	TRBJ1-2	.	few	TGTGCCAGCTCCCGGGCTCACGCCCAGATAAACTATGGCTACACCTTC	CASSRAHAQINYGYTF
TRBV13	TRBJ2-1	TRBD2	many	TGTGCCAGCAGCTTTAGGACTAGCGGGAGGAGTGAGCAGTTCTTC	CASSFRTSGRSEQFF
TRBV6-6	TRBJ1-2	.	.	TGTGCCAGCAGTCTCCCGGGACGGTCCTATGGCTACACCTTC	CASSLPGRSYGYTF
TRBV29-1	TRBJ2-5	.	few	TGCAGCGTTGAATGTGGGAAGGGGGAGACCCAGTACTTC	CSVECGKGETQYF
TRBV30	TRBJ2-3	TRBD2	few	TGTGCCTGGCCAGAGAAGCGGGAGACACACACAGATACGCAGTATTTT	CAWPEKRETHTDTQYF
TRBV20-1	TRBJ1-6	TRBD1	.	TGCAGTGCCTCCGGTGGACAGGGAGATTCACCCCTCCACTTT	CSASGGQGDSPLHF
TRBV24-1	TRBJ2-7	.	many	TGTGCCACCAGTGGAGGAGGGGCCTACGAGCAGTACTTC	CATSGGGAYEQYF
TRBV2	TRBJ2-7	TRBD1	many	TGTGCCAGCAGGCAGACAGGGGAACAGTACTTC	CASRQTGEQYF
TRBV24-1	TRBJ2-3	TRBD1	many	TGTGCCACCAGTGAGCCGGTTGGGACAGGGACAGATACGCAGTATTTT	CATSEPVGTGTDTQYF
TRBV5-1	TRBJ2-1	TRBD1	.	TGCGCCAGCAGCATATCAGGGGGCAGACACAATGAGCAGTTCTTC	CASSISGGRHNEQFF
TRBV6-6	TRBJ1-5	TRBD1	many	TGTGCCAGCAATTCACCGGGACAGGGGGCGCGTCAGCCCCAGCATTTT	CASNSPGQGARQPQHF
TRBV30	TRBJ2-1	TRBD1	.	TGTGCCTGGAGTGTCGGGACAGGGGGAAATAATGAGCAGTTCTTC	CAWSVGTGGNNEQFF
TRBV29-1	TRBJ1-2	TRBD1	few	TGCAGCGTTAGGACAGGGGCCGGTTACGGTGGCTACACCTTC	CSVRTGAGYGGYTF
TRBV2	TRBJ2-5	.	.	TGTGCCAGCAGTAAGAGGGAGACCCAGTACTTC	CASSKRETQYF
TRBV27	TRBJ2-7	.	many	TGTGCCAGCAGTTTAGCCGCCGGGGGATTCTACGAGCAGTACTTC	CASSLAAGGFYEQYF
TRBV7-6	TRBJ2-3	.	few	TGTGCCAGCAGCTTAGGGAGGACGGGAGGCACAGATACGCAGTATTTT	CASSLGRTGGTDTQYF
TRBV7-9	TRBJ2-3	TRBD2	few	TGTGCCAGCAGCTCGATACTGCCGGGACTAGGAACAGATACGCAGTATTTT	CASSSILPGLGTDTQYF
TRBV6-6	TRBJ2-5	TRBD1	.	TGTGCCAGCAGTTCCCCGGGACAGGGGTCGTCCGAGACCCAGTACTTC	CASSSPGQGSSETQYF
TRBV20-1	TRBJ2-7	TRBD1	many	TGCAGTGCGGGACAGGGGCGGGAGCAGTACTTC	CSAGQGREQYF
TRBV29-1	TRBJ2-7	.	many	TGCAGCGTTGAAGCCAGTTCGTACGAGCAGTACTTC	CSVEASSYEQYF
TRBV10-3	TRBJ2-2	.	many	TGTGCCATCAGTGAGTCGATACCGGCGGCCGGGGAGCTGTTTTTT	CAISESIPAAGELFF